The 22 T cell receptor beta chains below all came from one sample that was sequenced in a study of cytomegalovirus exposure and HLA in healthy donors. The study ran its PCR with 60 Vbeta and 13 Jbeta primers. Assay: immunoSEQ multiplex PCR; the TCRdb copy retains only in-frame clones and omits some. The listing records approximately 110,000 clones. The sample taken for sequencing was PBMCs. These receptors were taken from a man in his late teens or twenties in good health and CMV-seronegative.

The V call is TRBV5-1, the J call TRBJ1-1; 7 bases are shared with TRBD1. Trimming at V came to 4 bases and at J to 4 bases, leaving 4 bases not matched to a gene. The CDR3 totals 13 residues. The germline gives CDR1 SGHRS, CDR2 YFSETQ. The CDR3: CASSTGVGTEAFF. CDR3 nucleotides: TGCGCCAGCAGCACAGGGGTTGGCACTGAAGCTTTCTTT.

This chain connects TRBV19 to TRBJ2-7; D gene unclear. The V end was cut by 4 bases, the J end by 6 bases, with 7 bases between. CDR1 and CDR2 from the germline V gene are LNHDA and SQIVND (reference sequence). The CDR3 covers 11 residues. The CDR3 reads CASSSKSEQYF. CDR3 DNA sequence: TGTGCCAGTAGTAGCAAGAGCGAGCAGTACTTC.

This sequence joins TRBV27 and TRBJ2-4; TRBD2 agrees at 11 bases. The CDR3 is made up of 15 amino acids. Germline assignment: CDR1 MNHEY and CDR2 SMNVEV (reference sequence). Germline trimming cut 4 bases from V and 5 bases from J; bases unmatched to any gene: 4. In DNA, the CDR3 is TGTGCCAGCAGTTCCCTAGCGGGAGGTCAAAACATTCAGTACTTC. Encoded protein: CASSSLAGGQNIQYF.

The V call is TRBV11-3, the J call TRBJ2-2; no clear D. Trimming shortened V by 1 base and J by 3 bases, and 6 bases separated the two germline ends. The CDR3 consists of 14 residues. Germline V gene data show CDR1 as SGHNT and CDR2 as YENEEA. CDR3 residues: CASSLVADTGELFF. The CDR3 nucleotides read TGTGCCAGCAGCTTAGTGGCAGACACCGGGGAGCTGTTTTTT.

The gene calls are TRBV7-9 and TRBJ2-2; TRBD1 aligns across 8 bases. CDR3 size: 15 residues. Per germline, CDR1 SEHNR and CDR2 FQNEAQ (reference sequence). V trimming: 8 bases; J trimming: 4 bases; junction bases outside the gene matches: 9. This CDR3 reads CASGPRGRGTGELFF. The DNA of the CDR3 is TGTGCCAGCGGCCCCAGGGGGCGCGGCACCGGGGAGCTGTTTTTT. The complete variable domain, with remaining parts taken from reference TRBV7-9 and TRBJ2-2, reads DTGVSQNPRHKITKRGQNVTFRCDPISEHNRLYWYRQTLGQGPEFLTYFQNEAQLEKSRLLSDRFSAERPKGSFSTLEIQRTEQGDSAMYLCASGPRGRGTGELFFGEGSRLTVL.

The rearrangement uses TRBV28 and TRBJ2-3, with TRBD2 matching 7 bases. CDR3 length equals 15 residues. CDR1 is MDHEN, CDR2 SYDVKM, per germline. The junction had 8 bases not matched to a gene; V was cut back by 7 bases and J by 1 base. The CDR3 DNA reads TGTGCCAGCAATTCCCTAGCGGTAGGCACAGATACGCAGTATTTT. This encodes CASNSLAVGTDTQYF. Supplemented by reference TRBV28 and TRBJ2-3, the full variable domain reads DVKVTQSSRYLVKRTGEKVFLECVQDMDHENMFWYRQDPGLGLRLIYFSYDVKMKEKGDIPEGYSVSREKKERFSLILESASTNQTSMYLCASNSLAVGTDTQYFGPGTRLTVL.

Note on this clone: Other DNA sequences in the same sample also yield this CDR3. This chain uses TRBV5-1 with TRBJ2-1; 15 bases agree with TRBD2. J was trimmed by 7 bases and V by 0 bases; bases with no gene match: 2. Germline values: CDR1 SGHRS, CDR2 YFSETQ. The CDR3 contains 16 residues. The CDR3 nucleotides read TGCGCCAGCAGCTTGGGAGGGACTAGCGGGAGGAATGAGCAGTTCTTC. This encodes CASSLGGTSGRNEQFF.

This chain uses TRBV5-1 with TRBJ2-1; 13 bases align to TRBD2. Germline V gene lookup returns CDR1 SGHRS and CDR2 YFSETQ. This CDR3 has 18 residues. The V and J ends lost 3 bases and 1 base, in that order; junction bases with no gene match: 7. The CDR3 protein is CASSSGTSGITSYNEQFF. CDR3 DNA sequence: TGCGCCAGCAGCTCGGGGACTAGCGGGATCACTTCCTACAATGAGCAGTTCTTC.

The rearrangement uses TRBV5-6 and TRBJ1-1; D gene ambiguous. V was pared by 0 bases and J by 5 bases, with 5 bases between. Germline loops: CDR1 SGHDT, CDR2 YYEEEE. This CDR3 spans 12 amino acids. As DNA, the CDR3 is TGTGCCAGCAGCTTGGCGAGGACTGAAGCTTTCTTT. This codes for CASSLARTEAFF.

The chain employs TRBV19 and TRBJ1-5, with 8 bases identical to TRBD1. Per germline, CDR1 LNHDA and CDR2 SQIVND (reference sequence). The CDR3 spans 15 residues. Trimming took 7 bases from V and 2 from J; bases not matched to a gene: 7. CDR3 region: CASNPTGVGNQPQHF. CDR3 bases: TGTGCCAGTAACCCGACAGGGGTGGGCAATCAGCCCCAGCATTTT. The full variable domain, its missing parts supplied by reference TRBV19 and TRBJ1-5, is DGGITQSPKYLFRKEGQNVTLSCEQNLNHDAMYWYRQDPGQGLRLIYYSQIVNDFQKGDIAEGYSVSREKKESFPLTVTSAQKNPTAFYLCASNPTGVGNQPQHFGDGTRLSIL.

The chain combines TRBV6-1 with TRBJ2-1; tentative D call: TRBD1 (6 bases). V was trimmed by 2 bases and J by 3 bases, leaving 14 bases between them. There are 16 residues in the CDR3. Germline loops: CDR1 MNHNS, CDR2 SASEGT. The CDR3 sequence is CASSENVGRGYNEQFF. The CDR3 DNA reads as TGTGCCAGCAGTGAAAACGTGGGCAGGGGCTACAATGAGCAGTTCTTC.

This rearrangement joins TRBV28 to TRBJ2-7; maybe TRBD1 (6 bases). The CDR3 runs 13 residues. The V end was cut by 5 bases, the J end by 7 bases, with 15 bases between. Germline CDR1 reads MDHEN; CDR2 reads SYDVKM. In DNA, the CDR3 is TGTGCCAGCAGTGGACCAGGGGATAGGGAGCAGTACTTC. This codes for CASSGPGDREQYF.

The rearrangement uses TRBV29-1 and TRBJ1-1, with D perhaps TRBD1 (6 bases). V shed 6 bases and J shed 4 bases, with 9 bases lying between them. From germline, CDR1 is SQVTM and CDR2 ANQGSEA. This CDR3 region has 11 residues. The DNA for the CDR3 is TGCAGCGTGCTAGGGGGCACTGAAGCTTTCTTT. As protein: CSVLGGTEAFF.

For the CDR3, the DNA is TGTGCTAGTGTTCCGACAGGGATCGGAACTGAAGCTTTCTTT. It encodes CASVPTGIGTEAFF. The chain combines TRBV12-5 with TRBJ1-1; 7 bases are a match to TRBD1. J lost 5 bases, V lost 7 bases, and 10 bases had no gene match. This CDR3 has 14 amino acids. Germline V gives CDR1 LGHNT, CDR2 FRNRAP.

The chain links TRBV14 to TRBJ2-6, with D possibly matching TRBD2 (5 bases). The CDR3 length is 16 residues. V shed 3 bases and J shed 2 bases, with 11 bases lying between them. Germline V gene data show CDR1 as SGHDN and CDR2 as FVKESK. The CDR3 DNA reads TGTGCCAGCAGCCAGGGCAGGCGGGCTGGGGCCAACGTCCTGACTTTC. Translation gives CASSQGRRAGANVLTF.

This chain links TRBV28 with TRBJ2-3, with D possibly being TRBD1 (6 bases). The V gene lost 5 bases and the J gene lost 3 bases, with 12 bases spanning the gap. The CDR3 covers 14 residues. Germline CDR1 reads MDHEN; CDR2 reads SYDVKM. The CDR3 DNA reads TGTGCCAGCAGTACTACAGGGTGGACAGATACGCAGTATTTT. Translating gives CASSTTGWTDTQYF.

The genes are TRBV2 and TRBJ1-1; D gene unclear. The V end lost 5 bases, the J end lost 1 base, and 20 bases lay between the germline ends. The germline V gene encodes CDR1 SNHLY and CDR2 FYNNEI. The CDR3 spans 17 residues. CDR3 sequence: CASSPPRSGRTNTEAFF. In DNA, the CDR3 is TGTGCCAGCAGTCCCCCTCGATCGGGGAGGACGAACACTGAAGCTTTCTTT.

The rearrangement uses TRBV6-1 and TRBJ1-6, with TRBD1 matching over 7 bases. The germline gives CDR1 MNHNS, CDR2 SASEGT. After removal of 7 bases from V and 10 bases from J, the junction contained 10 bases not matched to a gene. The CDR3 is 14 residues long. CDR3 in amino acids: CASITRGTASPLHF. As DNA, the CDR3 is TGTGCCAGCATCACCCGGGGGACAGCCTCACCCCTCCACTTT.

The J gene is TRBJ2-3, the V gene TRBV19; D remains unclear. The germline V gene encodes CDR1 LNHDA and CDR2 SQIVND (reference sequence). The CDR3 is 14 amino acids. Trimming removed 6 bases at V and 3 bases at J, with 13 bases between. The CDR3 DNA sequence: TGTGCCAGTAGCCCGATTTCCCGGACAGATACGCAGTATTTT. Its protein product is CASSPISRTDTQYF.

The V gene is TRBV28, the J gene TRBJ1-3; tentatively, D is TRBD1 (6 bases). The CDR3 is 18 amino acids. With 7 bases removed from V and 0 bases from J, the gap between germline ends came to 22 bases. Germline V lookup: CDR1 MDHEN, CDR2 SYDVKM. This CDR3 is CASTFGQRIRRSGNTIYF. The DNA of the CDR3 is TGTGCCAGCACCTTCGGACAGAGAATACGTCGCTCTGGAAACACCATATATTTT.

The chain couples TRBV30 to TRBJ2-1; D is undetermined. V was pared by 8 bases and J by 1 base, with 6 bases between. This CDR3 contains 11 residues. Germline CDR1 GTSNPN, CDR2 SVGIG (reference sequence). DNA for the CDR3: TGTGCCCCTCTGTCCTACAATGAGCAGTTCTTC. Translated, it gives CAPLSYNEQFF. The full variable domain, its missing parts supplied by reference TRBV30 and TRBJ2-1, is SQTIHQWPATLVQPVGSPLSLECTVEGTSNPNLYWYRQAAGRGLQLLFYSVGIGQISSEVPQNLSASRPQDRQFILSSKKLLLSDSGFYLCAPLSYNEQFFGPGTRLTVL.

This chain uses TRBV4-1 with TRBJ1-4; 9 bases line up with TRBD1. With V trimmed by 6 bases and J by 0 bases, 5 bases remained unmatched. CDR1 and CDR2 (germline): MGHRA, YSYEKL. The CDR3 has 16 residues. The CDR3 here is CASRDRGLTTNEKLFF. As DNA, the CDR3 is TGCGCCAGCAGGGACAGGGGACTTACAACTAATGAAAAACTGTTTTTT.